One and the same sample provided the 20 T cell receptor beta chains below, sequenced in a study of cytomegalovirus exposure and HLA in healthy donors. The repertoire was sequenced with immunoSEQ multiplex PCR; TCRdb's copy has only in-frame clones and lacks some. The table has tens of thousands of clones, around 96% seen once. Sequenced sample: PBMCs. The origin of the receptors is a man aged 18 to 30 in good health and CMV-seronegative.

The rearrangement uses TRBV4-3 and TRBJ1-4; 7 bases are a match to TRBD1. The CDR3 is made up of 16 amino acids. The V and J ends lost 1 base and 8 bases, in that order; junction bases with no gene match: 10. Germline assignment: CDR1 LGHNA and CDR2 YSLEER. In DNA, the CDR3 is TGCGCCAGCAGCCAAGGGGTTGACAGGGATGACGAAAAACTGTTTTTT. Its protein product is CASSQGVDRDDEKLFF.

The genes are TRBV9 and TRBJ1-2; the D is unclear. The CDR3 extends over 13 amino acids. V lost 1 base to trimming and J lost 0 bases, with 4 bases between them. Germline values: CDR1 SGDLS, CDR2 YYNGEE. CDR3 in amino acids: CASSVRANYGYTF. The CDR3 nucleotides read TGTGCCAGCAGCGTACGGGCTAACTATGGCTACACCTTC.

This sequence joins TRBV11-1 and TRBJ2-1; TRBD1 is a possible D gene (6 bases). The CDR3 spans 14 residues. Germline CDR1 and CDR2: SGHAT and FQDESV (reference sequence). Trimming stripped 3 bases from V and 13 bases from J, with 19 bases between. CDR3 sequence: CASSLPDSLQKQFF. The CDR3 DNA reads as TGTGCCAGCAGCTTGCCGGACAGTTTACAAAAACAGTTCTTC.

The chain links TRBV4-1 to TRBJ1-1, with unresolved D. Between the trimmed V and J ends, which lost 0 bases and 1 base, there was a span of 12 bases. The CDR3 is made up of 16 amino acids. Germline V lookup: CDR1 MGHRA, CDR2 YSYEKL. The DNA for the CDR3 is TGCGCCAGCAGCCAAGATTGGGAACGGGGGAACACTGAAGCTTTCTTT. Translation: CASSQDWERGNTEAFF.

CDR3 bases: TGTGCCAGCAGCTTGGGACAGGGTAGCAATCAGCCCCAGCATTTT. Its translation: CASSLGQGSNQPQHF. This sequence joins TRBV5-6 and TRBJ1-5; 7 bases align to TRBD1. Per the germline V gene, CDR1 is SGHDT and CDR2 is YYEEEE. Trimming cost V 0 bases and J 0 bases; bases outside gene matches: 0. The CDR3 consists of 15 residues. Full variable domain (missing parts from reference TRBV5-6 and TRBJ1-5): DAGVTQSPTHLIKTRGQQVTLRCSPKSGHDTVSWYQQALGQGPQFIFQYYEEEERQRGNFPDRFSGHQFPNYSSELNVNALLLGDSALYLCASSLGQGSNQPQHFGDGTRLSIL.

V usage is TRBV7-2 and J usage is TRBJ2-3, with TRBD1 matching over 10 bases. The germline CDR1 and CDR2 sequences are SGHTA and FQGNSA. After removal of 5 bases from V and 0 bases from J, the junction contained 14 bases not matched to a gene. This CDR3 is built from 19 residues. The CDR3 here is CTSSLPGQGTYPSTDTQYF. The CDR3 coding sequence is TGTACCAGCAGCCTCCCGGGACAGGGGACCTATCCGAGCACAGATACGCAGTATTTT.

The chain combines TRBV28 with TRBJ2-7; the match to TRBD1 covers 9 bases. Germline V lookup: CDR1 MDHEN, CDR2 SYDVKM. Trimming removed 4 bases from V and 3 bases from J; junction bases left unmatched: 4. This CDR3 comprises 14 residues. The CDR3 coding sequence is TGTGCCAGCAGTTACAGGGGGCGGGTCTACGAGCAGTACTTC. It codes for CASSYRGRVYEQYF.

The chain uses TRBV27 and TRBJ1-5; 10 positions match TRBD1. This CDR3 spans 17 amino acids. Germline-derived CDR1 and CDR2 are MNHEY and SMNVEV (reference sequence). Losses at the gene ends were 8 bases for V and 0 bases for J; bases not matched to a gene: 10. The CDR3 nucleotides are TGTGCCAGCGGATCCGGGACAGGGGTCTCTAGCAATCAGCCCCAGCATTTT. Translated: CASGSGTGVSSNQPQHF.

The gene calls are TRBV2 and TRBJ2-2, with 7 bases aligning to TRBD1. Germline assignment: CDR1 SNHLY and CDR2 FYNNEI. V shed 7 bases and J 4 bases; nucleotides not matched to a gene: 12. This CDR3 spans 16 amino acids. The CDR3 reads CASNRDSPRSTGELFF. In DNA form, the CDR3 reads TGTGCCAGCAACCGGGACAGTCCTCGGTCCACCGGGGAGCTGTTTTTT.

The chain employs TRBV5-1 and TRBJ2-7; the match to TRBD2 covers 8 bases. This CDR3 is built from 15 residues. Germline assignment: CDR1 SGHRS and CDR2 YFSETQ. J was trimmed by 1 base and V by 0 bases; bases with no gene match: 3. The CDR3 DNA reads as TGCGCCAGCAGCTTGGGGGCTAGCGGGTCCTACGAGCAGTACTTC. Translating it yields CASSLGASGSYEQYF.

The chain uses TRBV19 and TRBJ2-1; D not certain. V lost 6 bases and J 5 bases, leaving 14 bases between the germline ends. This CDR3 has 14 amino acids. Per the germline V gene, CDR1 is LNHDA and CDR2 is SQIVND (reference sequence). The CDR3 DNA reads TGTGCCAGTAGGATCGCTATTCACGACAATGAGCAGTTCTTC. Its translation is CASRIAIHDNEQFF.

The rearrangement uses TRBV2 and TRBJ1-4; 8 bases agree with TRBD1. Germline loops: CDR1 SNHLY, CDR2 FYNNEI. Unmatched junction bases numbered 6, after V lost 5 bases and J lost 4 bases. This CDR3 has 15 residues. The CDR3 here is CASSQRTGFNEKLFF. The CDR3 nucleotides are TGTGCCAGCAGTCAAAGGACAGGGTTTAATGAAAAACTGTTTTTT.

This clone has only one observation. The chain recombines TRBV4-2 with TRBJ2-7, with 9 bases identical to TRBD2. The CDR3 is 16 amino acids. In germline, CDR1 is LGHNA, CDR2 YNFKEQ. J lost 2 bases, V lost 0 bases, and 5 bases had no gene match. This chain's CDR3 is CASSQDQASGAYEQYF. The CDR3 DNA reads TGTGCCAGCAGCCAAGATCAAGCTAGCGGGGCCTACGAGCAGTACTTC.

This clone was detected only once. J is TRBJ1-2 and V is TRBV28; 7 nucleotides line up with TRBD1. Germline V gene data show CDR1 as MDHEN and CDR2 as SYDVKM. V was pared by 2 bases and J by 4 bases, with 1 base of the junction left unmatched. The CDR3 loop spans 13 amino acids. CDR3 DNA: TGTGCCAGCAGTTTACAGGGGGGCTATGGCTACACCTTC. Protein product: CASSLQGGYGYTF.

CDR3 sequence: CASSFGEPQYF. CDR3 in DNA: TGTGCCAGCAGCTTTGGTGAGCCCCAGTACTTC. The V gene is TRBV7-9, the J gene TRBJ2-5; D remains ambiguous. Germline V lookup: CDR1 SEHNR, CDR2 FQNEAQ (reference sequence). This CDR3 contains 11 residues. V was pared by 3 bases and J by 9 bases, with 8 bases between.

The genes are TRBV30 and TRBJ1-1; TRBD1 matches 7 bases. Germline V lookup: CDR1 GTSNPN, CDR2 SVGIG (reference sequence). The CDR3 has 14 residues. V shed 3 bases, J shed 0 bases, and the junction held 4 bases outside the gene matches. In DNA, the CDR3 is TGTGCCTGGAGAGAGGGGGCTCTGAACACTGAAGCTTTCTTT. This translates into CAWREGALNTEAFF.

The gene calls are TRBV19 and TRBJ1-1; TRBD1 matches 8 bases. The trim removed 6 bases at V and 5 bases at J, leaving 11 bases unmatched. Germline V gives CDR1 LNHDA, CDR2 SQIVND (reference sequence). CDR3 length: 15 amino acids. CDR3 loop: CASRDRGIQRTEAFF. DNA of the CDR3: TGTGCCAGTAGAGACAGGGGAATCCAGCGGACTGAAGCTTTCTTT.

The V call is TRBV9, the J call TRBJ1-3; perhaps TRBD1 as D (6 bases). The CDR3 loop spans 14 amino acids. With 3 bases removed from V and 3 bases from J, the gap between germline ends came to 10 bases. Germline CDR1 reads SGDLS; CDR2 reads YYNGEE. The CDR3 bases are TGTGCCAGCAGCGACAGGGTGGGTGGAAACACCATATATTTT. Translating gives CASSDRVGGNTIYF.

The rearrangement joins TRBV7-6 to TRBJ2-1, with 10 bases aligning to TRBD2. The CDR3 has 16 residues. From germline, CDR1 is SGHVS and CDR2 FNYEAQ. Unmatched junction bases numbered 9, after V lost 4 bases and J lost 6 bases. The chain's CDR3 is CASSSLGTSVFNEQFF. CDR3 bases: TGTGCCAGCAGCTCTCTCGGGACTAGCGTTTTCAATGAGCAGTTCTTC.

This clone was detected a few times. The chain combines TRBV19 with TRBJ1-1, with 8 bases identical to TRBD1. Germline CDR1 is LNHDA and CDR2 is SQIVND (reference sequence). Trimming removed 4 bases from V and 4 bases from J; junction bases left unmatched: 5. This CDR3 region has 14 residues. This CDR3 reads CASSRTGGGTEAFF. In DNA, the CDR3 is TGTGCCAGTAGTAGAACAGGGGGGGGCACTGAAGCTTTCTTT.